This TCR beta chain stems from a study of blood T cell repertoires in COVID-19 (dated by TCRdb to about 2020). Notes on the research overall: Samples covering the acute and convalescent phases of COVID-19 were provided by collaborators in the United States, Italy and Spain. The material from the prospective study consisted of cDNA or gDNA derived from T cells, B-cell-depleted T cells, or PBMCs. Deeply sampled blood TCRbeta repertoires from subjects exposed to, actively infected with, or recovered from COVID-19 were included in the dataset. The repertoires were released in a freely available public database intended as a resource for research on the immune response to SARS-CoV-2. The samples were drawn from two sources: the first 160 participants of the ongoing ImmuneRACE study, and about 1,300 subjects contributed by 6 global collaborators. The sample metadata nearly always contained a de-identified subject ID, COVID-19 status, age in years and sex. HLA class I and class II types, where available, came from metadata supplied by the sample provider rather than from assay-based typing.

The immunoSEQ Assay, a bias-controlled multiplex PCR, was used to amplify TCRbeta CDR3 regions from genomic DNA. In the paper's pipeline: The number of nucleated cells in each sample was estimated from the amplification of reference gene primers within the assay. To quantify the absolute abundance of each unique TCRbeta CDR3 rearrangement, sequence reads were collapsed and filtered. For each sample, productive Simpson clonality was calculated as the square root of Simpson's diversity index across productive rearrangements. TCRdb's version of the immuneACCESS table is confined to in-frame rearrangements and falls short of the full clone set. An unresolved V gene accounts for under half of the shortfall where checked; the remainder is of unknown origin. The DNA gave D and trimming, while V, J and clone size come from that table. The sample records about 140,000 clones, almost 80% of which are singletons. The biggest ten clones account for around 3.2% of the sample.

As concerns this clone: Its antigen is unknown. Per-base quality was not reported, and no clone a single base away is much larger than it.

Participants in the prospective study were enrolled through a virtual design, were aged about 18 to 100 years, and lived in approximately 24 United States geographic areas. In the prospective study, participants were assigned to cohorts based on the clinical history participants reported in a screening survey and a study questionnaire. Recovered participants in ImmuneRACE Cohort 3 were defined as having two consecutive negative NP/OP PCR tests, clearance from a healthcare professional, or resolution of symptoms. Mobile phlebotomists in the prospective study collected whole blood, serum and a nasopharyngeal or oropharyngeal swab from every participant. Prospective study participants could optionally give additional blood draws and questionnaires over an approximately two-month period. Prospective study blood samples were shipped either frozen or at room temperature before DNA extraction. Points the paper makes about the study in general: The amount of clinical and demographic metadata varied by source and participant and was provided uncurated.

V ends up 4 bases short and J 7 bases short, with an unmatched junction base count of 9. CDR1 and CDR2, looked up from the germline V gene, are SGHTA and FQGNSA. The CDR3 has 14 amino acids, counting the end cysteine and phenylalanine. Just the 42-base CDR3 DNA is kept, in frame starting at base 1. The sample comprised PBMCs or T cells enriched from blood (not recorded which). This chain is built from TRBV7-2 and TRBJ1-1, and 7 junction bases match TRBD1. The clonotype comes from a woman in her 50s who had recovered from COVID-19. The nucleotides are TGTGCCAGCAGCTGGCGAGGTGGGGACAGTGAAGCTTTCTTT. Translated, this is CASSWRGGDSEAFF.